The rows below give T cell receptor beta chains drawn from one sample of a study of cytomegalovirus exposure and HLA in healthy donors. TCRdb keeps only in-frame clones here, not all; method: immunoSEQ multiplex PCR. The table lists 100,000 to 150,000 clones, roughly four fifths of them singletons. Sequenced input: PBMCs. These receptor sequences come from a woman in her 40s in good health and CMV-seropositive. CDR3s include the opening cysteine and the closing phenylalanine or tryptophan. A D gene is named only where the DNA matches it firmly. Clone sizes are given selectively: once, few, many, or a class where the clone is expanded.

cdr3_nt: TGCGCCAGCAGCAAAGGGGGGGGCTCCTACAATGAGCAGTTCTTC; cdr3_aa: CASSKGGGSYNEQFF; j_call: TRBJ2-1; v_call: TRBV5-1; clone_size: NA; d_call: NA
cdr3_nt: TGTGCCAGTAGTATTAAGTTTAGACAGGCCCCTAACTATGGCTACACCTTC; cdr3_aa: CASSIKFRQAPNYGYTF; j_call: TRBJ1-2; v_call: TRBV19; clone_size: NA; d_call: NA
cdr3_nt: TGTGCCTGGGGGCAGGGTCAGGGTGAGCAGTTCTTC; cdr3_aa: CAWGQGQGEQFF; j_call: TRBJ2-1; v_call: TRBV30; clone_size: few; d_call: NA
cdr3_nt: TGTGCCAGCCCAGGCGGGGTGGGGGGCACTGAAGCTTTCTTT; cdr3_aa: CASPGGVGGTEAFF; j_call: TRBJ1-1; v_call: TRBV7-9; clone_size: NA; d_call: NA
cdr3_nt: TGTGCCAGCAGTTTTTCCAGGGCGGATGAAAAACTGTTTTTT; cdr3_aa: CASSFSRADEKLFF; j_call: TRBJ1-4; v_call: TRBV27; clone_size: NA; d_call: NA
cdr3_nt: TGTGCCAGCAGCCCCATGAGTAATCAGCCCCAGCATTTT; cdr3_aa: CASSPMSNQPQHF; j_call: TRBJ1-5; v_call: TRBV2; clone_size: NA; d_call: NA
cdr3_nt: TGTGCCAGCAGTTTTTATTCCTACAATGAGCAGTTCTTC; cdr3_aa: CASSFYSYNEQFF; j_call: TRBJ2-1; v_call: TRBV28; clone_size: NA; d_call: NA
cdr3_nt: TGTGCCAGCAGCCTGGGACTAGCAGGCACCGGGGAGCTGTTTTTT; cdr3_aa: CASSLGLAGTGELFF; j_call: TRBJ2-2; v_call: TRBV7-2; clone_size: NA; d_call: TRBD2
cdr3_nt: TGTGCCAGCAGCTGGAGGGACAGTTCCTACGAGCAGTACTTC; cdr3_aa: CASSWRDSSYEQYF; j_call: TRBJ2-7; v_call: TRBV5-5; clone_size: few; d_call: NA
cdr3_nt: TGTGCCAGCAGCTTACCAACGCGGGGAGGGGGCACAGATACGCAGTATTTT; cdr3_aa: CASSLPTRGGGTDTQYF; j_call: TRBJ2-3; v_call: TRBV7-9; clone_size: few; d_call: TRBD2
cdr3_nt: TGTGCCAGCAGCTTAGGACCGGGACAGGAGTTGTATTTT; cdr3_aa: CASSLGPGQELYF; j_call: TRBJ2-3; v_call: TRBV7-9; clone_size: NA; d_call: TRBD1
cdr3_nt: TGTGCCAGCAGGTCTGACTGGGGGGGTATCGACTACGAGCAGTACTTC; cdr3_aa: CASRSDWGGIDYEQYF; j_call: TRBJ2-7; v_call: TRBV27; clone_size: NA; d_call: TRBD2
cdr3_nt: TGCAGCTCCCAGGGCGCCGACACTGAAGCTTTCTTT; cdr3_aa: CSSQGADTEAFF; j_call: TRBJ1-1; v_call: TRBV29-1; clone_size: NA; d_call: NA
cdr3_nt: TGTGCCAGTAATGGGGCGGTGAACACTGAAGCTTTCTTT; cdr3_aa: CASNGAVNTEAFF; j_call: TRBJ1-1; v_call: TRBV19; clone_size: NA; d_call: NA
cdr3_nt: TGTGCCAGCAGTCGGCGGGGAGCGATTGAGCAGTTCTTC; cdr3_aa: CASSRRGAIEQFF; j_call: TRBJ2-1; v_call: TRBV27; clone_size: NA; d_call: NA
cdr3_nt: TGCGCCAGCAGTCGAGGCAGGGATGATTGGGCCGGGGAGCTGTTTTTT; cdr3_aa: CASSRGRDDWAGELFF; j_call: TRBJ2-2; v_call: TRBV23-1; clone_size: few; d_call: NA
cdr3_nt: TGTGCCAGCAGTGCACGGACTAGCGGATCCAAAAACATTCAGTACTTC; cdr3_aa: CASSARTSGSKNIQYF; j_call: TRBJ2-4; v_call: TRBV27; clone_size: NA; d_call: TRBD2
cdr3_nt: TGTGCCAGTCACCTATATGGCTACACCTTC; cdr3_aa: CASHLYGYTF; j_call: TRBJ1-2; v_call: TRBV21-1; clone_size: NA; d_call: NA
cdr3_nt: TGTGCCAGTAATCCTCAGACAGGGGGTGATAATGAAAAACTGTTTTTT; cdr3_aa: CASNPQTGGDNEKLFF; j_call: TRBJ1-4; v_call: TRBV19; clone_size: NA; d_call: TRBD1
cdr3_nt: TGTGCCAGCAGCAAAGCGCTTTCGAGTAGGCAGTACTTC; cdr3_aa: CASSKALSSRQYF; j_call: TRBJ2-7; v_call: TRBV21-1; clone_size: few; d_call: NA
cdr3_nt: TGTGCCACCAGCAGGCTAGAGACAGGGAAACCCTACGAGCAGTACTTC; cdr3_aa: CATSRLETGKPYEQYF; j_call: TRBJ2-7; v_call: TRBV15; clone_size: once; d_call: TRBD1
cdr3_nt: TGTGCCAGCAGGGAAGATGACAGGGTGAACGAGCAGTACTTC; cdr3_aa: CASREDDRVNEQYF; j_call: TRBJ2-7; v_call: TRBV6-6; clone_size: NA; d_call: TRBD1
cdr3_nt: TGTGCCAGCAGTTTATCGCGGGGGGACTACAATGAGCAGTTCTTC; cdr3_aa: CASSLSRGDYNEQFF; j_call: TRBJ2-1; v_call: TRBV27; clone_size: NA; d_call: TRBD2
cdr3_nt: TGTGCCAGCAGCACCCCACGGGGGGAGGCGGGAGGGGACTACGAGCAGTACTTC; cdr3_aa: CASSTPRGEAGGDYEQYF; j_call: TRBJ2-7; v_call: TRBV9; clone_size: NA; d_call: TRBD2
cdr3_nt: TGTGCCAGCAGTCGCCGGGACAGGGGGTTAATCTCAAATACGCAGTATTTT; cdr3_aa: CASSRRDRGLISNTQYF; j_call: TRBJ2-3; v_call: TRBV27; clone_size: NA; d_call: TRBD1
cdr3_nt: TGTGCCACCCGAACGGGGGGGGGCTTGAACACTGAAGCTTTCTTT; cdr3_aa: CATRTGGGLNTEAFF; j_call: TRBJ1-1; v_call: TRBV27; clone_size: NA; d_call: NA
cdr3_nt: TGTGCCAGCAGTTTATCTAGCGGGAGGACCAGAGAGCAGTACTTC; cdr3_aa: CASSLSSGRTREQYF; j_call: TRBJ2-7; v_call: TRBV28; clone_size: NA; d_call: TRBD2
cdr3_nt: TGTGCCATGCGGGAGACGGTCGGGGAGCTGTTTTTT; cdr3_aa: CAMRETVGELFF; j_call: TRBJ2-2; v_call: TRBV6-1; clone_size: NA; d_call: TRBD2
cdr3_nt: TGTGCCAGCAGTTCGCACTTCCAAGGGACTAGCGGGCCTAGGAGGGCAGATACGCAGTATTTT; cdr3_aa: CASSSHFQGTSGPRRADTQYF; j_call: TRBJ2-3; v_call: TRBV27; clone_size: NA; d_call: TRBD2
cdr3_nt: TGTGCCAGCAGCTTACAGGGATACGAGCAGTACTTC; cdr3_aa: CASSLQGYEQYF; j_call: TRBJ2-7; v_call: TRBV11-2; clone_size: few; d_call: NA
cdr3_nt: TGCGCCAGCAGCACCGAATCAGGGAGGAACTATGGCTACACCTTC; cdr3_aa: CASSTESGRNYGYTF; j_call: TRBJ1-2; v_call: TRBV5-1; clone_size: NA; d_call: NA
cdr3_nt: TGCGCCAGCAGCTTCGGGACTCTGAACACTGAAGCTTTCTTT; cdr3_aa: CASSFGTLNTEAFF; j_call: TRBJ1-1; v_call: TRBV5-1; clone_size: NA; d_call: NA
cdr3_nt: TGTGCCAGCAGCCAAAGAGTCTACGAGCAGTACTTC; cdr3_aa: CASSQRVYEQYF; j_call: TRBJ2-7; v_call: TRBV6-6; clone_size: NA; d_call: NA
cdr3_nt: TGTGCCAGAAGCTTGGGGACTAGAATCGACATTCAGTACTTC; cdr3_aa: CARSLGTRIDIQYF; j_call: TRBJ2-4; v_call: TRBV5-3; clone_size: NA; d_call: TRBD2
cdr3_nt: TGTGCCAGCAGTTTAACCACAGGGGACCCTCGGAAAGCTTTCTTT; cdr3_aa: CASSLTTGDPRKAFF; j_call: TRBJ1-1; v_call: TRBV27; clone_size: NA; d_call: TRBD1
cdr3_nt: TGTGCCAGCAGTTTACCCGGGACAGACTATGGCTACACCTTC; cdr3_aa: CASSLPGTDYGYTF; j_call: TRBJ1-2; v_call: TRBV28; clone_size: few; d_call: TRBD1
cdr3_nt: TGTGCCAGCAGTGAAACAGGGTATAATGAAAAACTGTTTTTT; cdr3_aa: CASSETGYNEKLFF; j_call: TRBJ1-4; v_call: TRBV2; clone_size: NA; d_call: NA
cdr3_nt: TGCGCCAGCAGCGCTGGACTAGCGGGAGGTGCAGATACGCAGTATTTT; cdr3_aa: CASSAGLAGGADTQYF; j_call: TRBJ2-3; v_call: TRBV5-1; clone_size: NA; d_call: TRBD2
cdr3_nt: TGTGCCAGCAGTGAAGCCGGACATAACAATCAGCCCCAGCATTTT; cdr3_aa: CASSEAGHNNQPQHF; j_call: TRBJ1-5; v_call: TRBV6-1; clone_size: NA; d_call: NA
cdr3_nt: TGTGCCAGCAGTTTTCGGAGGAACACTGAAGCTTTCTTT; cdr3_aa: CASSFRRNTEAFF; j_call: TRBJ1-1; v_call: TRBV28; clone_size: NA; d_call: NA
cdr3_nt: TGTGCCAGCAGCCAGGACAGCTCTGGGGCCAACGTCCTGACTTTC; cdr3_aa: CASSQDSSGANVLTF; j_call: TRBJ2-6; v_call: TRBV28; clone_size: NA; d_call: NA
cdr3_nt: TGTGCCAGCAGTCTCTCGGGGGGGGCGGGCCCGCCCACCTACGAGCAGTACTTC; cdr3_aa: CASSLSGGAGPPTYEQYF; j_call: TRBJ2-7; v_call: TRBV28; clone_size: NA; d_call: TRBD2
cdr3_nt: TGTGCCAGCTCAACCGGGACAGCTTATGGCTACACCTTC; cdr3_aa: CASSTGTAYGYTF; j_call: TRBJ1-2; v_call: TRBV18; clone_size: NA; d_call: TRBD1
cdr3_nt: TGTGCCAGCAGCAGACTAGCCGGCGAGCAGTACTTC; cdr3_aa: CASSRLAGEQYF; j_call: TRBJ2-7; v_call: TRBV6-6; clone_size: NA; d_call: TRBD2
cdr3_nt: TGTGCCAGCAGTTTCCTCCGGACAGGGGGTCCAGATACGCAGTATTTT; cdr3_aa: CASSFLRTGGPDTQYF; j_call: TRBJ2-3; v_call: TRBV28; clone_size: NA; d_call: TRBD1
cdr3_nt: TGCGCCAGCAGTCAGCCTGGGACAGCAAAGGGAATCCACTACGAGCAGTACTTC; cdr3_aa: CASSQPGTAKGIHYEQYF; j_call: TRBJ2-7; v_call: TRBV23-1; clone_size: NA; d_call: TRBD1
cdr3_nt: TGTGCCAGCAGCAGGGACAGCCAATATGGCTACACCTTC; cdr3_aa: CASSRDSQYGYTF; j_call: TRBJ1-2; v_call: TRBV6-6; clone_size: NA; d_call: TRBD1
cdr3_nt: TGTGCCAGCAGTAAGATACAGGGGCTTAATGGCTACACCTTC; cdr3_aa: CASSKIQGLNGYTF; j_call: TRBJ1-2; v_call: TRBV28; clone_size: NA; d_call: TRBD1
cdr3_nt: TGTGCCAGCAGCTTAAGGTCCTTCGAGGAGCCCCAGCATTTT; cdr3_aa: CASSLRSFEEPQHF; j_call: TRBJ1-5; v_call: TRBV7-6; clone_size: NA; d_call: NA